This T cell receptor (beta chain) came from a study of shared clonotypes between healthy human individuals. As defined, naive CD8 cells were CD45RO-negative and positively selected for CCR7, with terminally differentiated effector memory CD45RA+ cells excluded. The donor cohort consisted entirely of Caucasian adults residing in Nashville, Tennessee. Findings of the study overall: Estimated richness values were generally larger in naive subsets than in memory subsets.

Authors' analysis steps: ImmunoSEQ only sent back junction sequences with no quality scores, so filtering was done differently. This table comes from immunoSEQ multiplex PCR, and its TCRdb copy is limited to in-frame clones, with some not included. V and J calls and clone size are given by that table; D and trimming were obtained from the DNA. This sample has around 600,000 clones, with roughly 98% found just once. Comments on this clone: No antigen is known for it.

The TCR comes from a man aged 25 to 40 in good health. Sample: naive CD8+ T cells sorted from blood.

The CDR3 reads CASSLSGRGSYNEQFF. The CDR3 coding sequence is TGTGCCAGCAGCCTTAGCGGGAGAGGGTCCTACAATGAGCAGTTCTTC. The chain uses TRBV11-2 and TRBJ2-1; TRBD2 matches at 9 bases. Germline CDR1 SGHAT, CDR2 FQNNGV. Trimming at V came to 5 bases and at J to 1 base, leaving 6 bases not matched to a gene. This CDR3 is built from 16 residues.